Included here is one T cell receptor (beta chain) sequence, with context. This record belongs to a study of beta chain features in type 1 diabetes. Turning to the study itself: On cell yields, gender and age, patients and healthy donors were similar.

What was sequenced were expressed TCRB transcripts, since all of the isolated RNA had been reverse transcribed. TCRdb's table, derived via immunoSEQ multiplex PCR, lists solely in-frame clones and lacks some. The sample lists hundreds of thousands of clones, around 15% occurring once. The V gene lost 7 bases and the J gene lost 2 bases, with 12 bases spanning the gap. The length of the CDR3 is 15 residues. Germline assignment: CDR1 WSHSY and CDR2 SAAADI. Sorted populations all had greater than 98% purity. The origin of this receptor is a man aged 25 to 40 in good health. The sequencing input was central memory CD4+ T cells from blood. V and J are TRBV10-2 and TRBJ2-6, with D perhaps matching TRBD1 (5 bases). The CDR3 here is CASTEGRAGANVLTF. The CDR3 DNA is TGCGCCAGCACCGAAGGCAGGGCTGGGGCCAACGTCCTGACTTTC.